The subject of this entry is one TCR beta chain. This clonotype was picked up one time. Its antigen has not been determined. Base qualities were left out, and no much larger clone turns up one base away. A lone read gives weak evidence. These data belong to a study of response to subunit inactivated influenza vaccine (dated by TCRdb to the late 2010s). About the study as a whole: Deep quantitative profiling of the T cell receptor repertoire was used in the study to follow responses to a trivalent subunit inactivated influenza vaccine. The paper as a whole reports these results and caveats: The authors proposed that each seasonal influenza vaccination may bring in only a limited number of new T cells.

The library was prepared using RT-PCR. Sequencing was carried out with an Illumina HiSeq 2500. Using fastp trimming at Q25 and MiXCR clonotype assembly, TCRdb reanalyzed the public sequencing data and kept in-frame beta chains. One record per CDR3 amino acid sequence lists the most common genes and DNA. For this sample the table gives 530,000 or so distinct CDR3 sequences, of which 11% to 15% were detected only once. The ten largest clones capture 11% of the sample. V is reduced by 4 bases and J by 8 bases, leaving a spacing of 11 bases between them. As encoded in the germline V gene, CDR1 is SGHVS while CDR2 is FQNEAQ. There are 13 amino acids in the CDR3, from cysteine to phenylalanine inclusive. Only CDR3 DNA remains: 39 bases, in frame from the first base.

The clonotype originates from a man aged 45-65 years who received an inactivated influenza vaccine. Donor details come from another sample of the same person, matched by shared clones. This chain joins TRBV7-8 to TRBJ2-2; tentative D gene TRBD1, with 5 bases matching. The sequencing used PBMCs from blood, collected approximately 13 days after vaccination. The CDR3 sequence is CASSSDIPGELFF. The DNA reads as follows: TGTGCCAGCAGCTCGGACATCCCGGGGGAGCTGTTTTTT.